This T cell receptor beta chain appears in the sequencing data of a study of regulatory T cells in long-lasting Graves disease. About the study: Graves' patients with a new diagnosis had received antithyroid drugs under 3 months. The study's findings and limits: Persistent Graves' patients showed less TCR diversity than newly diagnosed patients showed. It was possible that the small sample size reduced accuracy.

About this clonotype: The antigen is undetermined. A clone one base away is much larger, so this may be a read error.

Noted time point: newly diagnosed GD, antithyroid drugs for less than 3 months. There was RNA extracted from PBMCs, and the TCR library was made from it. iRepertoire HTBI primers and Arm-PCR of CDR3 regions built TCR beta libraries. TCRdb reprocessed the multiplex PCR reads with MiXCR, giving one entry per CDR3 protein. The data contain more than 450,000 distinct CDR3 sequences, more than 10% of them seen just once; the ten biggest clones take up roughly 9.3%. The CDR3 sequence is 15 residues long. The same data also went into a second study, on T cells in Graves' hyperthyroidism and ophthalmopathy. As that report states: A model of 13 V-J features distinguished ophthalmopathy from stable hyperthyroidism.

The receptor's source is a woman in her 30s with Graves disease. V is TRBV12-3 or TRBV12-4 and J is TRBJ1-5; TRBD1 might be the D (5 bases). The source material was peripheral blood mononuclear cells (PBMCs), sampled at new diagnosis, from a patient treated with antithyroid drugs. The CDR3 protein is CAGSLVGQLNQPQHF. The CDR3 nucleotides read TGTGCCGGCAGTTTAGTGGGGCAGCTAAATCAGCCCCAGCATTTT.